This T cell receptor beta chain was recorded in a study of CD8+CD57+ T cells in acquired aplastic anemia. As for the study in general: Quantities of DNA derived from sorted CD4+ and CD8+ cells averaged approximately 3 ug. Overall study results and limits: Under 35 was the count of CD8+ CDR3 sequences that patients shared with controls. Controls and patients did not differ significantly in CD8+ Simpson's diversity.

This clonotype has ten or more counts. Its antigen is currently unknown. TCR beta VDJ and CDR3 were profiled, and genomic DNA was the template. MiXCR was run by TCRdb on the reads, yielding one entry per CDR3 protein. Here the sample spans 150,000 to 200,000 distinct CDR3 sequences, over 60% being singletons. Germline V CDR1 and CDR2: DFQATT, SNEGSKA (reference sequence). The CDR3 extends over 14 amino acids. V lost 2 bases, J lost 4 bases, and 5 bases stayed unmatched. This chain links TRBV20-1 with TRBJ1-2, with TRBD1 identical over 9 bases. Sequenced sample: sorted CD4+, CD8+, or CD8+CD57+ T cells (not recorded which) from PBMCs. The origin of this receptor is a human donor with severe aplastic anemia or a healthy control (not recorded which). CDR3 in amino acids: CSARPETGGYGYTF. CDR3 bases: TGCAGTGCTAGACCCGAGACAGGGGGCTATGGCTACACCTTC.